This TCR beta chain stems from a study of OX40 agonist ivuxolimab in advanced cancers. Systemic immunosuppression or autoimmune disease history was grounds to exclude patients. This CDR3 has 16 amino acids. Trimming left V 4 bases short and J 0 bases short, with 14 bases between. CDR1 and CDR2 from the germline V gene are SGHTS and YDEGEE. Clones were sequenced by immunoSEQ multiplex PCR, and TCRdb holds only the in-frame ones, with some missing. Altogether about 82,000 clones are present, less than 90% being singletons, with the ten largest covering roughly 0.8%. The chain combines TRBV5-8 with TRBJ2-1; D is possibly TRBD1 or TRBD2 (5 bases each). The source is an adult with an advanced solid tumor such as melanoma, head and neck, liver or kidney cancer. The sequencing here drew on CD4+ or CD8+ T cells sorted from blood, taken in a trial of the OX40 agonist ivuxolimab. The CDR3 sequence: CASSGGRSSSYNEQFF. The DNA of the CDR3 is TGTGCCAGCAGCGGGGGACGGTCCAGCTCCTACAATGAGCAGTTCTTC.